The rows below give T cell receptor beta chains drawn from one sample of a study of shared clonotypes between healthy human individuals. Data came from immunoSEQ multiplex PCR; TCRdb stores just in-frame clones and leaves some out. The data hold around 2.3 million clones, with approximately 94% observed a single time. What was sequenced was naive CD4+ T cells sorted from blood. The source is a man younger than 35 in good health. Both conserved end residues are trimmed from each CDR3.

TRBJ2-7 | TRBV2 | ASRLKLQQY
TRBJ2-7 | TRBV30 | AYRMKGPYEQY
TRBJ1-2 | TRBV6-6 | ASSPMSGGSLYGYT
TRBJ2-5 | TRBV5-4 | ASSLLAGGGETQY
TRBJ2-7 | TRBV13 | ASSFRRLAGGPSFIEQY
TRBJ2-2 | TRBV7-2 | ASSPRETSGSGTGELF
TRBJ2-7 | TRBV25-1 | ASSEGRYEQY
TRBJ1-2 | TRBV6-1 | ASRTGTGVSYGYT
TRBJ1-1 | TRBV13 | ASSPGQGIVLGTEAF
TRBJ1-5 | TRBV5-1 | ASSFGGDQPQH
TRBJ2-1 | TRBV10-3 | ASQSGGSGRSYNEQF
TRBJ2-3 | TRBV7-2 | ASSLRGLAGGSTDTQY
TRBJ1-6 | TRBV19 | ASHDRVDNSPLH
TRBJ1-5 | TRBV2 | ASSEARAAGQPQH
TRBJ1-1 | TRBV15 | ATSRAITGNTEAF
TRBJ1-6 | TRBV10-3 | AIQGVDSSPLH
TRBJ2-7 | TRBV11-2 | ASSSGGGPYEQY
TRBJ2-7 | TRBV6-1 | ASGDRVDHEQY
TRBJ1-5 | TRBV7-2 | ASSLSGDQPQH
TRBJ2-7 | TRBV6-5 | ASTAGREQY
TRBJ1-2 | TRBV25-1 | ASSESHPTGENGYT
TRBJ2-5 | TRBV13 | ASSIEGTFRGLQETQY
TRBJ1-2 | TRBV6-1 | ASSEAGDIYGYT
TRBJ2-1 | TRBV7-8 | ASSFRGSYNEQF
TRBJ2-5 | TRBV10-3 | AIRSSSEETQY
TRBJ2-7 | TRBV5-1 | ASSLGSGTYEQY
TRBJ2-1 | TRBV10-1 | ASSEFGPGLAGLNEQF
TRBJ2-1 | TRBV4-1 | ASQGALSSSYNEQF
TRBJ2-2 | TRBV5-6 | ASSLAKNTGELF
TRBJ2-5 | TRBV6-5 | ASSPGLAGVETQY
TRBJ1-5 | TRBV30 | AWSASGRNQPQH
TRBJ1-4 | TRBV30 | AWGSGQGDEKLF